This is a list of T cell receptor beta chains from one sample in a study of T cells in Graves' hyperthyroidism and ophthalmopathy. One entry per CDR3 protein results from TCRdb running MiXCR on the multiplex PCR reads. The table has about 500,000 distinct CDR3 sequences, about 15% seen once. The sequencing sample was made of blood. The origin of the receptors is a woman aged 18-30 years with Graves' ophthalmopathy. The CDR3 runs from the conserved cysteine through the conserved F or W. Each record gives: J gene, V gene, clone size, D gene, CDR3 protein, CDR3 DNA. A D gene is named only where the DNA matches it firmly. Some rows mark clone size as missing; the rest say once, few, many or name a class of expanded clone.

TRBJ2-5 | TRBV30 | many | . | CAWSVRPTIQETQYF | TGTGCCTGGAGTGTACGGCCTACAATCCAAGAGACCCAGTACTTC
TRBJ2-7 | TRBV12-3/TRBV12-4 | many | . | CASSSSGRGYEQYF | TGTGCCAGCAGTTCATCAGGAAGGGGCTACGAGCAGTACTTC
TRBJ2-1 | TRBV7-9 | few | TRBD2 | CASSLLSSGGGFDEQFF | TGTGCCAGCAGCTTACTTAGTTCGGGAGGGGGGTTCGATGAGCAGTTCTTC
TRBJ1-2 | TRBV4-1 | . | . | CASSARGRAGYTF | TGCGCCAGCAGCGCACGGGGGAGAGCGGGCTACACCTTC
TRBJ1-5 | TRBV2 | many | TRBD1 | CASSLEQGAPQPQHF | TGTGCCAGCAGCCTAGAACAGGGGGCCCCTCAGCCCCAGCATTTT
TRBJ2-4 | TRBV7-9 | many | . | CASSEGGQAIQYF | TGTGCCAGCAGCGAGGGGGGCCAAGCCATTCAGTACTTC
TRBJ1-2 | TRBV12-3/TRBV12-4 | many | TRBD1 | CASSYSGQGAAKTF | TGTGCCAGCAGTTATTCGGGACAGGGGGCGGCTAAGACCTTC
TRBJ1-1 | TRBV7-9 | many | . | CASSPPLGDEAFF | TGTGCCAGCAGCCCCCCGTTAGGCGATGAAGCTTTCTTT
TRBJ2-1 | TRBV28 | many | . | CASSLAELGDNEQFF | TGTGCCAGCAGTTTAGCAGAGCTGGGGGACAATGAGCAGTTCTTC
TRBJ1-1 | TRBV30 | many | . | CAWSVPTVNTEAFF | TGTGCCTGGAGTGTTCCGACAGTGAACACTGAAGCTTTCTTT